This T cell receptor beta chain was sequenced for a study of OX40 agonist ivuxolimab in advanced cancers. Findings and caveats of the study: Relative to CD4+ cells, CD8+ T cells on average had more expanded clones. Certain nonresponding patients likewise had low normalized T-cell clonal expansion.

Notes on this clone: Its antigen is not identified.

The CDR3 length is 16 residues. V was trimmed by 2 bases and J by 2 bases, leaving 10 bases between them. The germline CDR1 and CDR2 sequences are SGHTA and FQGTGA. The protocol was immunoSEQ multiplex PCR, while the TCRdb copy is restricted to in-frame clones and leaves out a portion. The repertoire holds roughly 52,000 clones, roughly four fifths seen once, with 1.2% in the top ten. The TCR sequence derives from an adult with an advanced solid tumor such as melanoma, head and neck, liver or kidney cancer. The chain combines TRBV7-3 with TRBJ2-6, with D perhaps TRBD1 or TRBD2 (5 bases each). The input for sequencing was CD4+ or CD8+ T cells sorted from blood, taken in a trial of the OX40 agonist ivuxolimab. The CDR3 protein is CASSLGGATGANVLTF. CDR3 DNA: TGTGCCAGCAGCTTAGGGGGAGCTACTGGGGCCAACGTCCTGACTTTC.